This record looks at one TCR beta chain sequence and its context. Per the germline V gene, CDR1 is LGHDT and CDR2 is YNNKEL (reference sequence). This CDR3 has 15 amino acids. V shed 1 base and J shed 4 bases, with 13 bases lying between them. These data belong to a study of CD8 T cells in Susac syndrome. RNA was extracted with the RNeasy kit, and a quantity of roughly 0.5 to 1 ug was reverse transcribed using random hexamers. MiXCR, applied by TCRdb to the immunoSEQ multiplex PCR reads, yields one record per CDR3 protein. This sample has under 150,000 distinct CDR3 sequences, with approximately 94% found just once.

This TCR came from a human donor with Susac syndrome. The gene calls are TRBV3-1 and TRBJ1-1, with D possibly matching TRBD1 (5 bases). Sequenced input: CD4+ T cells from PBMCs. CDR3 sequence reads: CASSQVQGLGTEAFF. In DNA form, the CDR3 reads TGTGCCAGCAGCCAAGTTCAGGGATTGGGCACTGAAGCTTTCTTT.